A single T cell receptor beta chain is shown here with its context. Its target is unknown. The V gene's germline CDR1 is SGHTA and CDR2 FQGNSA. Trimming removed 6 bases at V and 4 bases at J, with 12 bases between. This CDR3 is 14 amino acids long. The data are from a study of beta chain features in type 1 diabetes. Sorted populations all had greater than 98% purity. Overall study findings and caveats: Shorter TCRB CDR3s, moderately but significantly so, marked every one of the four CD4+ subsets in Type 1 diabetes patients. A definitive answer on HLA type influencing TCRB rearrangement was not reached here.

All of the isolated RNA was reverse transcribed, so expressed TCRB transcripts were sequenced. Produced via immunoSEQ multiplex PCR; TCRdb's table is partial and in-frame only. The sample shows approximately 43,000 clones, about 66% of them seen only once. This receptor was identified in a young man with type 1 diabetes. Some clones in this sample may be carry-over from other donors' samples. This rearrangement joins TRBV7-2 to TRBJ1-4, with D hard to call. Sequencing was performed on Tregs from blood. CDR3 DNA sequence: TGTGCCAGCAGTCCCATAGCGGGTAATGAAAAACTGTTTTTT. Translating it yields CASSPIAGNEKLFF.